This is a list of T cell receptor beta chains from one sample in a study of radiotherapy plus CTLA-4 blockade in lung cancer. Produced via immunoSEQ multiplex PCR; TCRdb's table is partial and in-frame only. This sample yields about 98,000 clones, of which around four fifths are seen a single time; approximately 3.7% belongs to the top ten. Sequencing was performed on peripheral blood, taken from a patient treated with radiotherapy plus ipilimumab. The source of these receptors is a human donor with non-small cell lung cancer who had a partial response to radiotherapy plus ipilimumab. Both conserved end residues are trimmed from each CDR3.

V: TRBV27
J: TRBJ2-5
length: 14
CDR3: ASSPMTSSMGQTQY

V: TRBV28
J: TRBJ2-2
length: 13
CDR3: ASRDRAPSSGELF

V: TRBV19
J: TRBJ2-7
length: 14
CDR3: ASSIFHRDSSYEQY

V: TRBV6-5
J: TRBJ1-1
length: 12
CDR3: ASSFSQGDTEAF

V: TRBV23-1
J: TRBJ2-1
length: 12
CDR3: ASSQSRGPREQF

V: TRBV9
J: TRBJ1-1
length: 13
CDR3: ASSEDRYMNTEAF

V: TRBV5-1
J: TRBJ1-4
length: 12
CDR3: ASSRTGENEKLF

V: TRBV4-1
J: TRBJ2-7
length: 12
CDR3: ASSQRPDSYEQY

V: TRBV2
J: TRBJ1-5
length: 11
CDR3: ASSEGGNQPQH

V: TRBV29-1
J: TRBJ2-3
length: 10
CDR3: SSQRGTDTQY

V: TRBV7-2
J: TRBJ2-7
length: 13
CDR3: ASSLGTSGYYEQY